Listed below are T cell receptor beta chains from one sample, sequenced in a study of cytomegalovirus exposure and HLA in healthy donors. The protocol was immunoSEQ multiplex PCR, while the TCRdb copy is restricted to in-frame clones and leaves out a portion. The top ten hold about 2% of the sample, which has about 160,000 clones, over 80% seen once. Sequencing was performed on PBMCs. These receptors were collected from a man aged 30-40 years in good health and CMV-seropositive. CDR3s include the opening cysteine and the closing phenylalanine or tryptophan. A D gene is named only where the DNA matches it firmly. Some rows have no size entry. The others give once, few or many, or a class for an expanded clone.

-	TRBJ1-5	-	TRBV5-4	CASSTDYQPQHF	TGTGCCAGCAGCACAGATTATCAGCCCCAGCATTTT
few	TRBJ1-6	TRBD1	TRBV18	CASSPGQGNSPLHF	TGTGCCAGCTCACCGGGACAGGGGAATTCACCCCTCCACTTT
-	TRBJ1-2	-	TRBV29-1	CSVISAGYYGYTF	TGCAGCGTGATTTCCGCGGGGTATTATGGCTACACCTTC
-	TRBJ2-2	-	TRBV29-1	CSTRLDRGELFF	TGCAGCACTCGACTGGATCGCGGGGAGCTGTTTTTT
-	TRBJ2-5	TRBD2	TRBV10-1	CASRGLAGLETQYF	TGCGCCAGCAGGGGACTAGCGGGGTTGGAGACCCAGTACTTC
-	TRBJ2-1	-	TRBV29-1	CSVWVQGMNEQFF	TGCAGCGTGTGGGTCCAGGGAATGAATGAGCAGTTCTTC
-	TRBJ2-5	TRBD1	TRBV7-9	CASSFTGGETQYF	TGTGCCAGCAGCTTCACAGGGGGAGAGACCCAGTACTTC
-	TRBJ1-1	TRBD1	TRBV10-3	CAISGTGNTEAFF	TGTGCCATCAGTGGGACAGGGAACACTGAAGCTTTCTTT
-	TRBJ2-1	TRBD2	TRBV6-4	CASSDSSGGAGEQFF	TGTGCCAGCAGTGACTCGAGCGGGGGGGCGGGTGAGCAGTTCTTC
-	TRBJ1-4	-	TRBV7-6	CASSLGAGRNEKLFF	TGTGCCAGCAGCTTAGGGGCGGGCCGCAATGAAAAACTGTTTTTT
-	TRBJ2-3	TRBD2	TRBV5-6	CASSFFGLAGETDTQYF	TGTGCCAGCAGCTTTTTTGGACTAGCGGGGGAGACAGATACGCAGTATTTT
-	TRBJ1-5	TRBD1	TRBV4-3	CASSQEWDRERDQPQHF	TGCGCCAGCAGCCAAGAATGGGACAGGGAAAGGGATCAGCCCCAGCATTTT
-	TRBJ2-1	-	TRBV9	CASSVALYNEQFF	TGTGCCAGCAGCGTAGCCTTGTACAATGAGCAGTTCTTC
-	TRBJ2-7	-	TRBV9	CASSEGGGTSYEQYF	TGTGCCAGCAGCGAGGGGGGGGGAACCTCCTACGAGCAGTACTTC
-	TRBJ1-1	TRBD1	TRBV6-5	CASSRTGMGTEAFF	TGTGCCAGCAGTCGGACAGGGATGGGCACTGAAGCTTTCTTT
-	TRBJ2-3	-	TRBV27	CASSPLGVDTQYF	TGTGCCAGCAGCCCTCTCGGGGTCGATACGCAGTATTTT
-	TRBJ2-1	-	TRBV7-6	CASSLQVWGQTNEQFF	TGTGCCAGCAGCTTGCAAGTGTGGGGCCAAACTAATGAGCAGTTCTTC
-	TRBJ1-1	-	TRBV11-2	CASSLGVTEAFF	TGTGCCAGCAGTCTAGGGGTTACTGAAGCTTTCTTT
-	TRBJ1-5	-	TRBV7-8	CASSSGGNQPQHF	TGTGCCAGCAGCTCAGGGGGCAATCAGCCCCAGCATTTT
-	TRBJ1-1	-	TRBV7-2	CASSLTGDAEAFF	TGTGCCAGCAGCTTAACGGGGGACGCTGAAGCTTTCTTT
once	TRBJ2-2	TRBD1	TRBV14	CASSPGTGWRTGELFF	TGTGCCAGCAGCCCCGGGACAGGGTGGAGAACCGGGGAGCTGTTTTTT
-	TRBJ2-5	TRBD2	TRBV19	CASSRGGTRNQETQYF	TGTGCCAGTAGTCGGGGGGGGACAAGGAACCAAGAGACCCAGTACTTC
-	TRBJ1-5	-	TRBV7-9	CASSQDSHNQPQHF	TGTGCCAGCAGCCAGGACAGTCATAATCAGCCCCAGCATTTT
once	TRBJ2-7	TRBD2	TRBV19	CASSLGVGGTYEQYF	TGTGCCAGTAGTTTGGGGGTGGGGGGGACCTACGAGCAGTACTTC
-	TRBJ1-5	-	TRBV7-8	CASSLVTLGGNQPQHF	TGTGCCAGCAGCTTAGTAACTCTCGGAGGCAATCAGCCCCAGCATTTT
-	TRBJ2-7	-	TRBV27	CASSLSPLAGSYEQYF	TGTGCCAGCAGTTTATCACCCCTCGCAGGGTCCTACGAGCAGTACTTC
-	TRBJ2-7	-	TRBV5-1	CASSLVEATYEQYF	TGCGCCAGCAGCTTGGTGGAGGCAACCTACGAGCAGTACTTC
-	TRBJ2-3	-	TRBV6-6	CASKGRHRSSTDTQYF	TGTGCCAGCAAGGGGCGACACAGATCTAGCACAGATACGCAGTATTTT
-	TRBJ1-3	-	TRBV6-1	CASRSEWSSGNTIYF	TGTGCCAGCCGGTCGGAATGGAGCTCTGGAAACACCATATATTTT
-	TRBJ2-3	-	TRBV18	CASSTTDTDTQYF	TGTGCCAGCTCTACGACTGACACAGATACGCAGTATTTT
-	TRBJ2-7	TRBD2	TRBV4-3	CASSQNSGGSYEQYF	TGCGCCAGCAGCCAAAACAGCGGGGGGAGTTACGAGCAGTACTTC
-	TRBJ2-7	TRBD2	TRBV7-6	CASSSGTTSDEQYF	TGTGCCAGCAGCTCCGGGACGACTAGCGACGAGCAGTACTTC
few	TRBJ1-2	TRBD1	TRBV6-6	CASSPGQVIYGYTF	TGTGCCAGCAGTCCGGGACAGGTCATTTATGGCTACACCTTC
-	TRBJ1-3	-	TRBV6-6	CASSLSSSGNTIYF	TGTGCCAGCAGCCTTAGTAGCTCTGGAAACACCATATATTTT